The present T cell receptor (beta chain) was sequenced within a study of T cell responses to AZD1222 COVID-19 vaccine. Timing groups of about 4 and about 12 weeks for second doses were pooled. Profiled with immunoSEQ multiplex PCR; TCRdb holds only in-frame clones, not every one. The data contain approximately 6,000 clones, around 87% of them singletons. CDR3 size: 16 residues. Germline values: CDR1 MDHEN, CDR2 SYDVKM. V shed 6 bases and J 9 bases; nucleotides not matched to a gene: 17. This TCR was recovered from an adult who received the AZD1222 COVID-19 vaccine. The sequencing here drew on peripheral blood, taken 28 days after the second AZD1222 dose. This rearrangement joins TRBV28 to TRBJ2-1; 7 bases are a match to TRBD1. CDR3 amino acids: CASRLTRDSPRGEQFF. Here the CDR3 DNA reads TGTGCCAGCAGACTAACCCGGGACAGCCCTCGGGGTGAGCAGTTCTTC.